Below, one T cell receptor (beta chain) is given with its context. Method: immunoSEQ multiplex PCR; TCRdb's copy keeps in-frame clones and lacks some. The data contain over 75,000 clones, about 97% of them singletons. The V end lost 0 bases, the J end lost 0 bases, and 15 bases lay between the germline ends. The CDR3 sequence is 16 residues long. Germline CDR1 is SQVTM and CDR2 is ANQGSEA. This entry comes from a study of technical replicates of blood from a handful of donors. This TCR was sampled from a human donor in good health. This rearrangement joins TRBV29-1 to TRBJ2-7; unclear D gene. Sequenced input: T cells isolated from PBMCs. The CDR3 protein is CSVEDLRGLSSYEQYF. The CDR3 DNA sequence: TGCAGCGTTGAAGATCTTCGCGGCCTGAGCTCCTACGAGCAGTACTTC.